The rows below give T cell receptor beta chains drawn from one sample of a study of blood T cell repertoires in COVID-19. Clones were sequenced by immunoSEQ multiplex PCR, and TCRdb holds only the in-frame ones, with some missing. This table has hundreds of thousands of clones, around nine tenths appearing once. Sequencing used PBMCs or T cells enriched from blood (not recorded which). Every receptor here comes from a young woman with acute COVID-19. The CDR3 runs from the conserved cysteine through the conserved F or W. D genes are given only for firm matches. Not every row has a clone size; where given, it reads once, few, many or a size class.

clone_size: .; j_call: TRBJ2-3; v_call: TRBV9; d_call: .; cdr3_nt: TGTGCCAGCAGCGTAGAACCAGACACGTATACGCAGTATTTT; cdr3_aa: CASSVEPDTYTQYF
clone_size: .; j_call: TRBJ1-4; v_call: TRBV29-1; d_call: TRBD1; cdr3_nt: TGCAGCGTTGTGGGACAGTATGAAAAACTGTTTTTT; cdr3_aa: CSVVGQYEKLFF
clone_size: .; j_call: TRBJ2-7; v_call: TRBV7-8; d_call: TRBD1; cdr3_nt: TGTGCCAGCAGCTTAGGACAGGGCTTTTACGAGCAGTACTTC; cdr3_aa: CASSLGQGFYEQYF
clone_size: .; j_call: TRBJ2-5; v_call: TRBV15; d_call: TRBD1; cdr3_nt: TGTGCCACCAGCACCCCTAAGGGGACAGACCAAGAGACCCAGTACTTC; cdr3_aa: CATSTPKGTDQETQYF
clone_size: once; j_call: TRBJ2-7; v_call: TRBV14; d_call: TRBD2; cdr3_nt: TGTGCCAGCAGCCAAGTTAGCGGGAGCTACGAGCAGTACTTC; cdr3_aa: CASSQVSGSYEQYF
clone_size: .; j_call: TRBJ1-1; v_call: TRBV7-3; d_call: .; cdr3_nt: TGTGCCAGCAGCCCACAACCGAACACTGAAGCTTTCTTT; cdr3_aa: CASSPQPNTEAFF
clone_size: .; j_call: TRBJ1-2; v_call: TRBV5-5; d_call: TRBD1; cdr3_nt: TGTGCCAGCAGCAGAGGGACAGAACAATATGGCTACACCTTC; cdr3_aa: CASSRGTEQYGYTF
clone_size: .; j_call: TRBJ2-5; v_call: TRBV5-6; d_call: .; cdr3_nt: TGTGCCAGCAGCGAACAAACAGGGTTACAAGAGACCCAGTACTTC; cdr3_aa: CASSEQTGLQETQYF
clone_size: few; j_call: TRBJ2-7; v_call: TRBV27; d_call: TRBD1; cdr3_nt: TGTGCCAGCAGTTTCTACAGGGGGTACGAGCAGTACTTC; cdr3_aa: CASSFYRGYEQYF
clone_size: .; j_call: TRBJ2-1; v_call: TRBV27; d_call: TRBD2; cdr3_nt: TGTGCCAGCAGTCCCGGTAGCGGGAGTATCTATGAGCAGTTCTTC; cdr3_aa: CASSPGSGSIYEQFF
clone_size: .; j_call: TRBJ2-6; v_call: TRBV2; d_call: .; cdr3_nt: TGTGCCAGCAGGGGCGGGGCCAACGTCCTGACTTTC; cdr3_aa: CASRGGANVLTF
clone_size: .; j_call: TRBJ1-5; v_call: TRBV6-5; d_call: .; cdr3_nt: TGTGCCAGCAACTCCGGACAGTCAAATGATCAGCCCCAGCATTTT; cdr3_aa: CASNSGQSNDQPQHF
clone_size: once; j_call: TRBJ1-5; v_call: TRBV6-5; d_call: .; cdr3_nt: TGTGCCAGCAGTCGGACTTTCAGTAGCAATCAGCCCCAGCATTTT; cdr3_aa: CASSRTFSSNQPQHF
clone_size: .; j_call: TRBJ2-1; v_call: TRBV24-1; d_call: TRBD2; cdr3_nt: TGTGCCACCAGTGATGGGGGACTAGCGAACTCCTACAATGAGCAGTTCTTC; cdr3_aa: CATSDGGLANSYNEQFF
clone_size: once; j_call: TRBJ2-7; v_call: TRBV11-2; d_call: .; cdr3_nt: TGTGCCAGCAGCTTAGAGCATACCGGTGGTTACGAGCAGTACTTC; cdr3_aa: CASSLEHTGGYEQYF
clone_size: .; j_call: TRBJ1-5; v_call: TRBV7-8; d_call: .; cdr3_nt: TGTGCCAGCAGCTTTGGGGCTTTCAGACAGGCAGGGCAGCCCCAGCATTTT; cdr3_aa: CASSFGAFRQAGQPQHF
clone_size: once; j_call: TRBJ2-7; v_call: TRBV9; d_call: TRBD1; cdr3_nt: TGTGCCAGCAGCGCAGGGGACAGTGAGCAGTACTTC; cdr3_aa: CASSAGDSEQYF